This TCR beta chain stems from a study of blood T cell repertoires in COVID-19. Overall study context: Samples taken during acute and convalescent COVID-19 were collected in the United States, Italy and Spain. Sample material is recorded as cDNA or gDNA derived from T cells, B-cell-depleted T cells, or PBMCs.

Authors' data handling: Counts of nucleated cells, estimated from reference gene primer amplification, were obtained. The table came from immunoSEQ multiplex PCR; TCRdb's copy has only in-frame clones and leaves some out. The DNA gave D and trimming, while V, J and clone size come from that table. The table records 23,000 or so clones, approximately 94% of them present only once. The germline gives CDR1 SGHRS, CDR2 YFSETQ. The length of the CDR3 is 15 residues. V dropped 1 base and J dropped 4 bases, with 13 bases sitting between them. The source material was peripheral blood. The origin of this receptor is a human donor in a cohort sampled during active COVID-19. The gene calls are TRBV5-1 and TRBJ2-3, with a weak D call TRBD2 (5 bases). Here the CDR3 DNA reads TGCGCCAGCAGCTTGAGAAGGGAGCCCGCAGATACGCAGTATTTT. Protein product: CASSLRREPADTQYF.